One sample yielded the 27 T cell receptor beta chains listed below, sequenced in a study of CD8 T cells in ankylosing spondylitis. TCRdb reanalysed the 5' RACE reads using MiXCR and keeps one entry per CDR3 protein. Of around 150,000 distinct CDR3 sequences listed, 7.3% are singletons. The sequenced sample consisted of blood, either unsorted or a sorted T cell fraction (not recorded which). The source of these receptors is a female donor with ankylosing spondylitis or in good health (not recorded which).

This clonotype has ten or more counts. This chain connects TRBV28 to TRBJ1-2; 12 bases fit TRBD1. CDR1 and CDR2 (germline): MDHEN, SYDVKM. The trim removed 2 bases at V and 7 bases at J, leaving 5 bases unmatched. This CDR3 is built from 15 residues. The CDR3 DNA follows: TGTGCCAGCAGTTTAGGCGGGACAGGGGGCTTTGGCTACACCTTC. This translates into CASSLGGTGGFGYTF.

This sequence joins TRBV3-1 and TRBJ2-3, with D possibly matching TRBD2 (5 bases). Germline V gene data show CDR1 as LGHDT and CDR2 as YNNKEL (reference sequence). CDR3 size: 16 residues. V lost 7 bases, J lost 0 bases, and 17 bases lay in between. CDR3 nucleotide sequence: TGTGCCAGCACCAAGCAACCCGGGATTAGCACAGATACGCAGTATTTT. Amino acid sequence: CASTKQPGISTDTQYF.

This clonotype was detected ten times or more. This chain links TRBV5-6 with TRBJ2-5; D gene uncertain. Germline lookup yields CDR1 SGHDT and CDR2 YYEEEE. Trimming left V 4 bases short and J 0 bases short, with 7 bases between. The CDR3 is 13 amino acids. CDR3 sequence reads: CASSVGYQETQYF. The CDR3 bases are TGTGCCAGCAGCGTCGGGTACCAAGAGACCCAGTACTTC.

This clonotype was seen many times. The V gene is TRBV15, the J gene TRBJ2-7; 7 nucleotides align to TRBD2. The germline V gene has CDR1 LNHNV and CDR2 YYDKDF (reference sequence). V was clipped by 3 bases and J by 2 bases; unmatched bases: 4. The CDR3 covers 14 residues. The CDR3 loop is CATSRGGTPYEQYF. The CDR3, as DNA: TGTGCCACCAGCAGGGGGGGGACCCCCTACGAGCAGTACTTC. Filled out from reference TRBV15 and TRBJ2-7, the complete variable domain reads DAMVIQNPRYQVTQFGKPVTLSCSQTLNHNVMYWYQQKSSQAPKLLFHYYDKDFNNEADTPDNFQSRRPNTSFCFLDIRSPGLGDTAMYLCATSRGGTPYEQYFGPGTRLTVT.

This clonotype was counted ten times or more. The CDR3 DNA follows: TGTGCCAGCAGCCAAGAACAGAGAACAGGGGGAGTAGATGAAAAACTGTTTTTT. Translated: CASSQEQRTGGVDEKLFF. The rearrangement joins TRBV4-2 to TRBJ1-4, with 8 bases that match TRBD1. Germline V gene lookup returns CDR1 LGHNA and CDR2 YNFKEQ. Losses at the gene ends were 0 bases for V and 6 bases for J; bases not matched to a gene: 12. The CDR3 is made up of 18 amino acids.

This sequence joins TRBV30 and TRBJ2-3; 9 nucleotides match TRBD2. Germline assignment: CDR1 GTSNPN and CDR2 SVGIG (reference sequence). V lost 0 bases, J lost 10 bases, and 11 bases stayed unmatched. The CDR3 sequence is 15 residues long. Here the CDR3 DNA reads TGTGCCTGGAGTGTAATTAGCGGGGGCTTTGGACCGCAGTATTTT. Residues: CAWSVISGGFGPQYF.

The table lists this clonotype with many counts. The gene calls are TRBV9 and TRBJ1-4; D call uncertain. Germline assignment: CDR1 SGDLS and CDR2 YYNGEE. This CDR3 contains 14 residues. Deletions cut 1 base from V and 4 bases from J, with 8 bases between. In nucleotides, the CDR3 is TGTGCCAGCAGCGTAAGGCGATATAATGAAAAACTGTTTTTT. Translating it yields CASSVRRYNEKLFF.

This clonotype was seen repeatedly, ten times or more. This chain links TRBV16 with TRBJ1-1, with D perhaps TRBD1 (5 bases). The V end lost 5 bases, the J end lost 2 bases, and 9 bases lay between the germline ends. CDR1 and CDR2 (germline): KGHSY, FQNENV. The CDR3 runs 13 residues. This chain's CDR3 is CASSWGGNTEAFF. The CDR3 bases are TGTGCCAGCAGCTGGGGGGGTAACACTGAAGCTTTCTTT.

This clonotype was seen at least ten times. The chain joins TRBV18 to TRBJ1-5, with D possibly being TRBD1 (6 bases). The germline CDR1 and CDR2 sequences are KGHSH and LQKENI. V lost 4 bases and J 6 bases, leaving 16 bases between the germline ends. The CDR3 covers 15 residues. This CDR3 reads CASSRDTVRGQPQHF. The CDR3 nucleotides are TGTGCCAGCTCACGGGACACGGTTAGAGGTCAGCCCCAGCATTTT.

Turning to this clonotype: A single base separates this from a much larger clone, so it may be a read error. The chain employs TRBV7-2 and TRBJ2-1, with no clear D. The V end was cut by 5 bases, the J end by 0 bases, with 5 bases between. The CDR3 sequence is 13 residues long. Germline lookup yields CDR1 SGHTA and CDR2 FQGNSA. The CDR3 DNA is TGTGCCAGCAGCCCCAGCTCCTACAATGAGCAGTTCTTC. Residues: CASSPSSYNEQFF.

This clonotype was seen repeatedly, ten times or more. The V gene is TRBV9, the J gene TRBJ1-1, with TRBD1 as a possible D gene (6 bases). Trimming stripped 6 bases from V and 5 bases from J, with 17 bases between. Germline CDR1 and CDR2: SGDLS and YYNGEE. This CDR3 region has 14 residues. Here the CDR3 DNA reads TGTGCCAGCACCCCAGTCGGGGGGCTGACTGAAGCTTTCTTT. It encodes CASTPVGGLTEAFF.

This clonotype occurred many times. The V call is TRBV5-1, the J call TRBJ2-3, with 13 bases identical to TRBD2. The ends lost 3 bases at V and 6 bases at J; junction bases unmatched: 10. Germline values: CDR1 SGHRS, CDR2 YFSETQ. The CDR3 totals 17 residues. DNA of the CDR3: TGCGCCAGCAGCTCCGGCGGACTAGCGGGAGCTGGGGATACGCAGTATTTT. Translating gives CASSSGGLAGAGDTQYF.

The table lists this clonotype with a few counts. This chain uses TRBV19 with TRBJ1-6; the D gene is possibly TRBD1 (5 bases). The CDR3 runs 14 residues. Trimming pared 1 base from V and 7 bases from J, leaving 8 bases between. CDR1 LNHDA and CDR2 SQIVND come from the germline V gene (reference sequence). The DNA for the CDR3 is TGTGCCAGTAGTATAGCAGGGCGGAATTCACCCCTCCACTTT. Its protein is CASSIAGRNSPLHF.

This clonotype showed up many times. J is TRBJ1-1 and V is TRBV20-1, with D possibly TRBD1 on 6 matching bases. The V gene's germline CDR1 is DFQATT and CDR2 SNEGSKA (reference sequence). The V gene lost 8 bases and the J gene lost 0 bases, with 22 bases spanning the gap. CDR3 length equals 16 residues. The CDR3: CSSTGPPTGLNTEAFF. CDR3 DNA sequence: TGCAGTTCAACCGGTCCCCCGACAGGATTGAACACTGAAGCTTTCTTT.

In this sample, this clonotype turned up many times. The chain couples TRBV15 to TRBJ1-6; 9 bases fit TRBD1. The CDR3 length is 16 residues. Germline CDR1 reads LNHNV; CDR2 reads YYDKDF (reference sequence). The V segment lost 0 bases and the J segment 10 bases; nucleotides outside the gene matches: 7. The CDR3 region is CATSREEGQGDSPLHF. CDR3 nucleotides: TGTGCCACCAGCAGAGAAGAGGGACAGGGAGACTCACCCCTCCACTTT.

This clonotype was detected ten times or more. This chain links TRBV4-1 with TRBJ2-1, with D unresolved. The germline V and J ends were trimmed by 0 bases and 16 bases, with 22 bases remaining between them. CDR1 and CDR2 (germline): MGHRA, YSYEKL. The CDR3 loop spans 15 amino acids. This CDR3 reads CASSQDATSIRVSFF. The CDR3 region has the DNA TGCGCCAGCAGCCAAGACGCGACCAGTATTCGGGTTAGCTTCTTC.

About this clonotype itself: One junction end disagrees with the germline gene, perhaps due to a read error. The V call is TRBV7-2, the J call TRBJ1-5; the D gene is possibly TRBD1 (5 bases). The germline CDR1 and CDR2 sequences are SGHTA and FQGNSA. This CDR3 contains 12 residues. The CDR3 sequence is CASSEGYQPRHF. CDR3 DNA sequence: TGTGCCAGCAGCGAGGGGTATCAGCCCCGGCATTTT.

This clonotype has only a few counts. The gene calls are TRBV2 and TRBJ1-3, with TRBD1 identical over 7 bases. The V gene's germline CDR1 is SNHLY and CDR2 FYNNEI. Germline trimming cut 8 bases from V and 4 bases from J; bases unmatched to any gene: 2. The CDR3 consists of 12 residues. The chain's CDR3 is CASGGQGNTIYF. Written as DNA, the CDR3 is TGTGCCAGCGGGGGACAGGGAAACACCATATATTTT.

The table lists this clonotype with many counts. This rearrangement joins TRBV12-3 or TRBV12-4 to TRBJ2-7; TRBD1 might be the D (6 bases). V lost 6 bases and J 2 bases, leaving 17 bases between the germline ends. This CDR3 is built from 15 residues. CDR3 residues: CASSPIGTKTYEQYF. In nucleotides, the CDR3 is TGTGCCAGCAGCCCCATTGGGACAAAGACCTACGAGCAGTACTTC.

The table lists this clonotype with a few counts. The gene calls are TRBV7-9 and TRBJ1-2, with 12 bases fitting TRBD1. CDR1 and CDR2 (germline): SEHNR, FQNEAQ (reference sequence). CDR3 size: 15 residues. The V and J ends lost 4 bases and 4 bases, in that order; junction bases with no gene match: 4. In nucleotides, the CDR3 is TGTGCCAGCAGCTCCGGGACAGGGGGCGGCTATGGCTACACCTTC. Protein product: CASSSGTGGGYGYTF.

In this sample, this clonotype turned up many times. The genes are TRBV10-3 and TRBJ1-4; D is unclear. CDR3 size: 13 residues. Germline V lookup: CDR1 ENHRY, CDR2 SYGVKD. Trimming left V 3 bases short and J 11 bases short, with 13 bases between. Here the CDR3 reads CAISDERGGKLFF. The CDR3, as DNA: TGTGCCATCAGTGATGAACGTGGAGGGAAACTGTTTTTT.

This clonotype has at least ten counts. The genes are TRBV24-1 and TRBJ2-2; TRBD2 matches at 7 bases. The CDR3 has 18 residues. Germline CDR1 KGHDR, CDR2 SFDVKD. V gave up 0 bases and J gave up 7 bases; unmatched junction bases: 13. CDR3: CATSDLPPGTTEDGELFF. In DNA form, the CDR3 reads TGTGCCACCAGTGATTTGCCTCCTGGGACTACCGAGGACGGGGAGCTGTTTTTT.

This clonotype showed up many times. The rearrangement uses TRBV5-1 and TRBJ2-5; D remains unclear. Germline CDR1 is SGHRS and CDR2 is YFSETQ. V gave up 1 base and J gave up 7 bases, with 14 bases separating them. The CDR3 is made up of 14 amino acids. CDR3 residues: CASSLTNLVGTQYF. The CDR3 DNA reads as TGCGCCAGCAGCTTGACTAACTTAGTAGGGACCCAGTACTTC.

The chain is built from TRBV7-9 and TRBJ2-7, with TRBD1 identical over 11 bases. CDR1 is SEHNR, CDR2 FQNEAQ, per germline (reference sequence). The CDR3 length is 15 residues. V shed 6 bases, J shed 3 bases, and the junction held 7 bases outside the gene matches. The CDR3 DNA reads TGTGCCAGCAGGGGACAGGGGGACCCTTTCTACGAGCAGTACTTC. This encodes CASRGQGDPFYEQYF.

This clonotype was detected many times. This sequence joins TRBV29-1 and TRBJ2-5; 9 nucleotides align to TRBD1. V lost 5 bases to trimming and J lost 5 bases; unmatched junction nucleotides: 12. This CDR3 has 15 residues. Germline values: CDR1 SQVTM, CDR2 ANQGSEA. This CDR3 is CSVRPDRGRMETQYF. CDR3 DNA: TGCAGCGTTCGCCCGGACAGGGGTAGAATGGAGACCCAGTACTTC.

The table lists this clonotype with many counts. CDR3 loop: CASSSPGDLNTEAFF. CDR3 bases: TGTGCCAGCAGTTCACCAGGGGACCTTAACACTGAAGCTTTCTTT. The rearrangement joins TRBV28 to TRBJ1-1; tentatively, D is TRBD1 (6 bases). Germline values: CDR1 MDHEN, CDR2 SYDVKM. Trimming stripped 4 bases from V and 2 bases from J, with 14 bases between. The CDR3 length is 15 residues.

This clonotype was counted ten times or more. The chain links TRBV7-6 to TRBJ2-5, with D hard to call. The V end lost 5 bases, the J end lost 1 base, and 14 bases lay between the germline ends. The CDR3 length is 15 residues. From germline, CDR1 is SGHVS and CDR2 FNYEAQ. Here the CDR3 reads CASSHAVSGQETQYF. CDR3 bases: TGTGCCAGCAGCCATGCCGTATCGGGCCAAGAGACCCAGTACTTC.